This entry lists 27 T cell receptor beta chains sequenced from one sample in a study of CD8 T cells in ankylosing spondylitis. A single record per CDR3 protein comes from TCRdb applying MiXCR to the 5' RACE reads. The repertoire holds a few hundred thousand distinct CDR3 sequences, with roughly a tenth as singletons. Source material: blood, either unsorted or a sorted T cell fraction (not recorded which). These receptor sequences come from a male donor with ankylosing spondylitis or in good health (not recorded which).

The rearrangement uses TRBV30 and TRBJ1-1; D call uncertain. Trimming stripped 4 bases from V and 5 bases from J, with 8 bases between. The CDR3 loop spans 11 amino acids. Germline V gives CDR1 GTSNPN, CDR2 SVGIG (reference sequence). In nucleotides, the CDR3 is TGTGCCTGGACGCCCCAGACTGAAGCTTTCTTT. This encodes CAWTPQTEAFF.

At least ten counts were recorded for this clonotype. This chain connects TRBV20-1 to TRBJ2-1; 8 positions agree with TRBD1. The V and J ends lost 3 bases and 12 bases, in that order; junction bases with no gene match: 7. Germline V gene lookup returns CDR1 DFQATT and CDR2 SNEGSKA (reference sequence). This CDR3 has 12 residues. CDR3 region: CSASPRDRPQFF. CDR3 coding DNA: TGCAGTGCTAGCCCCCGGGACAGGCCGCAGTTCTTC.

This clonotype was seen at least ten times. This chain connects TRBV9 to TRBJ2-1, with D perhaps matching TRBD2 (5 bases). The ends were cut back, 0 bases at V and 7 bases at J, with 11 bases in the middle. The CDR3 totals 14 residues. Germline assignment: CDR1 SGDLS and CDR2 YYNGEE. CDR3 coding DNA: TGTGCCAGCAGCGTAGACGGAAGAGGGAATGAGCAGTTCTTC. Translated, it gives CASSVDGRGNEQFF. The whole variable domain, filled in from reference TRBV9 and TRBJ2-1, reads DSGVTQTPKHLITATGQRVTLRCSPRSGDLSVYWYQQSLDQGLQFLIQYYNGEERAKGNILERFSAQQFPDLHSELNLSSLELGDSALYFCASSVDGRGNEQFFGPGTRLTVL.

This clonotype was observed a few times. V and J are TRBV12-3 or TRBV12-4 and TRBJ1-1, with D unresolved. The CDR3 spans 14 residues. Trimming took off 0 bases at V and 5 bases at J, with 10 bases between the two ends. The CDR3 bases are TGTGCCAGCAGTTTAGCCGTCGCCGCTACTGAAGCTTTCTTT. Amino acid sequence: CASSLAVAATEAFF.

The rearrangement joins TRBV11-2 to TRBJ2-3; D possibly corresponds to TRBD2 (6 bases). In germline, CDR1 is SGHAT, CDR2 FQNNGV. V lost 1 base, J lost 4 bases, and 12 bases lay in between. The CDR3 is 15 amino acids. The CDR3 loop is CASSLGSGGSDTQYF. Written as DNA, the CDR3 is TGTGCCAGCAGCTTAGGCAGTGGAGGGTCAGATACGCAGTATTTT.

This clonotype was detected a few times. The chain couples TRBV6-5 to TRBJ2-7; D gene ambiguous. In germline, CDR1 is MNHEY, CDR2 SVGAGI. V dropped 0 bases and J dropped 2 bases, with 11 bases sitting between them. CDR3 length: 15 amino acids. CDR3 coding DNA: TGTGCCAGCAGTTACTCGGGTTCGGGTCCCTACGAGCAGTACTTC. It specifies CASSYSGSGPYEQYF.

This clonotype was seen many times. The chain combines TRBV5-1 with TRBJ2-5; D not resolved. CDR1 is SGHRS, CDR2 YFSETQ, per germline. This CDR3 comprises 13 residues. Trimming shortened V by 0 bases and J by 2 bases, and 5 bases separated the two germline ends. This CDR3 is CASSLELQETQYF. Here the CDR3 DNA reads TGCGCCAGCAGCTTGGAACTACAAGAGACCCAGTACTTC.

The table lists this clonotype with a few counts. This chain connects TRBV19 to TRBJ2-7; D is possibly TRBD1 or TRBD2 (6 bases each). CDR1 is LNHDA, CDR2 SQIVND, per germline (reference sequence). V shed 0 bases and J shed 2 bases, with 8 bases lying between them. The CDR3 is made up of 14 amino acids. CDR3 region: CASSIEEGAYEQYF. The CDR3 coding sequence is TGTGCCAGTAGTATAGAGGAGGGGGCCTACGAGCAGTACTTC.

This clonotype was detected ten times or more. The J gene is TRBJ2-3, the V gene TRBV2; 10 bases match TRBD2. This CDR3 has 17 residues. The V gene end was trimmed by 3 bases and the J gene end by 0 bases; junction bases not matched to a gene: 6. Germline values: CDR1 SNHLY, CDR2 FYNNEI. The CDR3 region is CASSEDSGGPSTDTQYF. The DNA for the CDR3 is TGTGCCAGCAGTGAGGATAGCGGGGGGCCGAGCACAGATACGCAGTATTTT. The whole variable domain, remainder taken from reference TRBV2 and TRBJ2-3, is EPEVTQTPSHQVTQMGQEVILRCVPISNHLYFYWYRQILGQKVEFLVSFYNNEISEKSEIFDDQFSVERPDGSNFTLKIRSTKLEDSAMYFCASSEDSGGPSTDTQYFGPGTRLTVL.

This clonotype was observed at least ten times. The rearrangement uses TRBV5-1 and TRBJ2-2; D gene ambiguous. The CDR3 loop spans 12 amino acids. V lost 5 bases to trimming and J lost 5 bases, with 7 bases between them. The V gene's germline CDR1 is SGHRS and CDR2 YFSETQ. The CDR3 protein is CASRVTTGELFF. The CDR3 DNA sequence: TGCGCCAGCAGGGTGACTACCGGGGAGCTGTTTTTT.

This clonotype turned up a few times. The J gene is TRBJ1-2, the V gene TRBV3-1; D uncertain. With 4 bases removed from V and 2 bases from J, the gap between germline ends came to 14 bases. Germline-derived CDR1 and CDR2 are LGHDT and YNNKEL (reference sequence). The CDR3 is 15 residues long. CDR3 region: CASSPWQELNYGYTF. The CDR3 nucleotides are TGTGCCAGCAGCCCCTGGCAGGAGTTAAACTATGGCTACACCTTC. Variable domain in full (rest from reference TRBV3-1 and TRBJ1-2): DTAVSQTPKYLVTQMGNDKSIKCEQNLGHDTMYWYKQDSKKFLKIMFSYNNKELIINETVPNRFSPKSPDKAHLNLHINSLELGDSAVYFCASSPWQELNYGYTFGSGTRLTVV.

This clonotype was seen repeatedly, ten times or more. The V gene is TRBV29-1, the J gene TRBJ2-2, with D uncertain. Trimming stripped 4 bases from V and 4 bases from J, with 10 bases between. CDR3 length: 13 residues. Germline CDR1 and CDR2: SQVTM and ANQGSEA. CDR3 bases: TGCAGCGTTGTTTCCGTTTTCACCGGGGAGCTGTTTTTT. Its translation is CSVVSVFTGELFF.

This clonotype was observed at least ten times. This chain links TRBV20-1 with TRBJ2-2; D gene uncertain. The CDR3 has 16 residues. The germline CDR1 and CDR2 sequences are DFQATT and SNEGSKA (reference sequence). Trimming cost V 6 bases and J 5 bases, with 22 bases left between them. The CDR3 loop is CSAEDPLSRNTGELFF. CDR3 DNA sequence: TGCAGTGCCGAAGATCCCCTCTCGAGAAATACCGGGGAGCTGTTTTTT.

In this sample, this clonotype turned up many times. The rearrangement joins TRBV20-1 to TRBJ2-3; D perhaps matches TRBD2 (5 bases). The CDR3 contains 15 residues. Germline V lookup: CDR1 DFQATT, CDR2 SNEGSKA (reference sequence). Trimming shortened V by 3 bases and J by 6 bases, and 19 bases separated the two germline ends. The CDR3 DNA follows: TGCAGTGCTAGGGACTGGGCGCCCCCGTTGGATACGCAGTATTTT. This sequence encodes CSARDWAPPLDTQYF.

This clonotype was counted at least ten times. The CDR3 nucleotides are TGCGCCAGCAGCTCAATGATGTCCTACGAGCAGTACTTC. This translates into CASSSMMSYEQYF. The V call is TRBV5-1, the J call TRBJ2-7, with D unresolved. Between the trimmed V and J ends, which lost 3 bases and 1 base, there was a span of 8 bases. CDR3 size: 13 residues. CDR1 is SGHRS, CDR2 YFSETQ, per germline.

This clonotype was seen a few times. The chain carries TRBV3-1 and TRBJ1-1; D remains ambiguous. Trimming shortened V by 0 bases and J by 4 bases, and 12 bases separated the two germline ends. The germline CDR1 and CDR2 sequences are LGHDT and YNNKEL (reference sequence). This CDR3 has 15 residues. The CDR3 sequence: CASSQERGFITEAFF. The CDR3 DNA sequence: TGTGCCAGCAGCCAAGAACGGGGATTTATCACTGAAGCTTTCTTT. Full variable domain (remainder filled in from reference TRBV3-1 and TRBJ1-1): DTAVSQTPKYLVTQMGNDKSIKCEQNLGHDTMYWYKQDSKKFLKIMFSYNNKELIINETVPNRFSPKSPDKAHLNLHINSLELGDSAVYFCASSQERGFITEAFFGQGTRLTVV.

This clonotype has ten or more counts. This rearrangement joins TRBV7-3 to TRBJ2-5, with TRBD2 as a possible D gene (5 bases). Germline values: CDR1 SGHTA, CDR2 FQGTGA. V was clipped by 0 bases and J by 5 bases, with 10 bases between them. The CDR3 is 14 residues long. The CDR3 sequence is CASSLTNSGETQYF. Written as DNA, the CDR3 is TGTGCCAGCAGCTTAACTAACTCGGGGGAGACCCAGTACTTC.

The table lists this clonotype with a few counts. The chain couples TRBV12-3 or TRBV12-4 to TRBJ1-6; D remains unclear. Trimming removed 4 bases at V and 6 bases at J, with 13 bases between. The CDR3 consists of 15 residues. CDR3 protein: CASSSDGGRNSPLHF. CDR3 sequence (DNA): TGTGCCAGCAGTTCGGACGGAGGCCGTAATTCACCCCTCCACTTT.

Notes on this clonotype: This may arise from a read error, as a much more abundant clone is one base away. V usage is TRBV7-9 and J usage is TRBJ2-1, with D uncertain. This CDR3 region has 13 residues. Trimming stripped 5 bases from V and 8 bases from J, with 13 bases between. The V gene's germline CDR1 is SEHNR and CDR2 FQNEAQ (reference sequence). In DNA form, the CDR3 reads TGTGCCAGCAGCCCCCCACCCCACGATGAGCAGTTCTTC. Translated, it gives CASSPPPHDEQFF.

This clonotype was picked up many times. The V gene is TRBV7-9, the J gene TRBJ1-2; 8 bases are a match to TRBD1. Trimming at V came to 0 bases and at J to 6 bases, leaving 6 bases not matched to a gene. There are 15 residues in the CDR3. CDR1 is SEHNR, CDR2 FQNEAQ, per germline (reference sequence). CDR3 loop: CASSLADRARDGYTF. The CDR3 nucleotides read TGTGCCAGCAGCTTAGCGGACAGGGCAAGGGATGGCTACACCTTC.

V and J are TRBV11-2 and TRBJ1-2; 8 bases match TRBD1. V shed 1 base and J 8 bases; nucleotides not matched to a gene: 6. Germline V CDR1 and CDR2: SGHAT, FQNNGV. The CDR3 runs 14 residues. In nucleotides, the CDR3 is TGTGCCAGCAGCTTAGTGCTGGACAGGGCGGGCTACACCTTC. It specifies CASSLVLDRAGYTF.

This chain joins TRBV3-1 and TRBJ2-7, with 7 bases fitting TRBD1. Trimming cost V 3 bases and J 0 bases; bases outside gene matches: 5. This CDR3 contains 15 residues. Per the germline V gene, CDR1 is LGHDT and CDR2 is YNNKEL (reference sequence). The CDR3 is CASSQATGTSYEQYF. Written as DNA, the CDR3 is TGTGCCAGCAGCCAGGCGACAGGGACCTCCTACGAGCAGTACTTC.

This clonotype was counted ten times or more. V gene TRBV12-3 or TRBV12-4 combines with J gene TRBJ2-5; D is possibly TRBD1 or TRBD2 (6 bases each). The ends were cut back, 6 bases at V and 7 bases at J, with 15 bases in the middle. This CDR3 contains 13 residues. The CDR3: CASSRGQEGTQYF. The CDR3 DNA reads TGTGCCAGCAGCCGGGGGCAGGAGGGGACCCAGTACTTC.

This clonotype was detected many times. The V call is TRBV28, the J call TRBJ1-1, with 9 bases aligning to TRBD1. CDR1 MDHEN and CDR2 SYDVKM come from the germline V gene. The CDR3 has 14 amino acids. Trimming cost V 4 bases and J 8 bases; bases outside gene matches: 8. CDR3 residues: CASSSWTGVREAFF. CDR3 nucleotides: TGTGCCAGCAGTTCTTGGACAGGGGTTAGGGAAGCTTTCTTT.

The table lists this clonotype with many counts. This chain joins TRBV20-1 and TRBJ2-1, with D perhaps matching TRBD1 (6 bases). CDR1 is DFQATT and CDR2 is SNEGSKA in the germline V gene (reference sequence). This CDR3 is built from 15 residues. V was cut by 3 bases and J by 2 bases, with 14 bases left in between. The CDR3 sequence: CSARRTGPTYNEQFF. The CDR3 DNA follows: TGCAGTGCTAGGAGAACAGGGCCCACCTACAATGAGCAGTTCTTC.

V is TRBV7-8 and J is TRBJ1-5; 7 positions agree with TRBD1. The CDR3 runs to 17 residues. Germline V gene data show CDR1 as SGHVS and CDR2 as FQNEAQ. V lost 5 bases to trimming and J lost 1 base; unmatched junction nucleotides: 11. The CDR3 region is CASSTRQGTGSNQPQHF. The CDR3 nucleotides read TGTGCCAGCAGCACTCGACAGGGAACGGGGAGCAATCAGCCCCAGCATTTT.

This clonotype was counted many times. This chain links TRBV7-2 with TRBJ1-4; D is undetermined. CDR1 and CDR2 (germline): SGHTA, FQGNSA. The length of the CDR3 is 13 residues. Deletions cut 5 bases from V and 8 bases from J, with 12 bases between. CDR3 nucleotides: TGTGCCAGCAGCCAGCGGACCAGGGAAAAACTGTTTTTT. The encoded protein is CASSQRTREKLFF.